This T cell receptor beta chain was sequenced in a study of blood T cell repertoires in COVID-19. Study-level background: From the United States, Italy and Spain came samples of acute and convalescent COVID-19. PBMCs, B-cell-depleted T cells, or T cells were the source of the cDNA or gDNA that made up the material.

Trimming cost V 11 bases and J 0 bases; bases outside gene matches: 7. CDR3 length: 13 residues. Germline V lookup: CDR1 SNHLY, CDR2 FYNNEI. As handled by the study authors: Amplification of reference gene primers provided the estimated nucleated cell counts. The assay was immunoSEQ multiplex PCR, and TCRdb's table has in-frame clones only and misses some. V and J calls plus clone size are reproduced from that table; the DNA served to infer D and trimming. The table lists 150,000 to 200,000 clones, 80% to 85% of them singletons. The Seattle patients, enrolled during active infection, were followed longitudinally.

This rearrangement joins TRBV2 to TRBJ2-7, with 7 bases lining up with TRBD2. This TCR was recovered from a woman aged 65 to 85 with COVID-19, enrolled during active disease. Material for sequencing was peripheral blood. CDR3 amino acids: CAGRPGGSYEQYF. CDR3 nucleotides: TGTGCCGGGAGACCGGGAGGCTCCTACGAGCAGTACTTC. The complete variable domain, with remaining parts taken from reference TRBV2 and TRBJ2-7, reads EPEVTQTPSHQVTQMGQEVILRCVPISNHLYFYWYRQILGQKVEFLVSFYNNEISEKSEIFDDQFSVERPDGSNFTLKIRSTKLEDSAMYFCAGRPGGSYEQYFGPGTRLTVT.